This TCR beta chain was sequenced in a study of tumor and adjacent non-tumor tissue in lung cancer. Study-wide background: Each sample yielded approximately 4.2 million productive TCRbeta reads on average. Broader study findings: Significantly higher TCR diversity was found in tumor than normal lung.

This clonotype was seen only once. The antigen remains undetermined. The conserved phenylalanine or tryptophan is not found at the CDR3 terminus, so this likely reflects a read error. The DNA is omitted, as the CDR3 cannot be located on it reliably, and the CDR3 follows TCRdb's listing. This sample's RNA came from whole unsorted tissue. The library came from three nested PCR rounds adapted from ARM-PCR protocols. MiXCR, run by TCRdb on the multiplex PCR reads, gives a single entry per CDR3 protein. The table shows 200,000 or so distinct CDR3 sequences, with 60% to 85% occurring only once. Germline V gene lookup returns CDR1 SGHVS and CDR2 FQNEAQ. The CDR3 has 12 amino acids, counting both end residues.

Input material: lung tumor tissue. The sequence came from a man in his sixties with non-small cell lung cancer. This chain links TRBV7-8 with TRBJ2-7; the table's D gene call, TRBD2, was not cross checked with the DNA. CDR3 amino acids: CASSSRGFEGSS.